This TCR beta chain came from a study of blood T cell repertoires in COVID-19. CDR1 is SGHRS, CDR2 YFSETQ, per germline. The CDR3 runs to 18 residues. Trimming shortened V by 4 bases and J by 0 bases, and 17 bases separated the two germline ends. The assay was immunoSEQ multiplex PCR, and TCRdb's table has in-frame clones only and misses some. The table records around 200,000 clones, approximately 86% of them present only once. The rearrangement links TRBV5-1 to TRBJ2-6, with a weak D call TRBD1 (6 bases). The material sequenced was peripheral blood. The TCR originated in a woman aged 80 or older with acute or convalescent COVID-19. The DNA of the CDR3 is TGCGCCAGCAGCCCTGGTGGCGGCAGGGGCTCTGGGGCCAACGTCCTGACTTTC. This translates into CASSPGGGRGSGANVLTF.